This T cell receptor beta chain was sequenced during a study of blood T cell repertoires in COVID-19. Study as a whole: PBMCs, B-cell-depleted T cells, or T cells were the source of the cDNA or gDNA that made up the material.

This CDR3 comprises 14 residues. Germline values: CDR1 MNHNY, CDR2 SVGAGI (reference sequence). Trimming took 3 bases from V and 0 from J, leaving 9 bases between them. Under the authors' procedure: The authors estimated nucleated cell counts from reference gene primer amplification. Generated by immunoSEQ multiplex PCR, the TCRdb table keeps only in-frame clones and is missing some. V, J and clone size reflect that table, while D and trimming were determined from the DNA. Here the sample spans approximately 68,000 clones, roughly 82% being singletons. J is TRBJ2-7 and V is TRBV6-6, with D possibly TRBD1 on 6 matching bases. Material: peripheral blood. This receptor was identified in a man older than 75 with active COVID-19. The DNA of the CDR3 is TGTGCCAGCAGTTATTGGGGACACTCCTACGAGCAGTACTTC. Translating it yields CASSYWGHSYEQYF.